The 23 T cell receptor beta chains reported below all come from one sample, sequenced in a study of T cells after yellow fever vaccination. Via MiXCR, TCRdb re-called the 5' RACE reads, giving one row per CDR3 protein. The sample records approximately 550,000 distinct CDR3 sequences, 15% to 20% being singletons. Material: PBMCs, obtained 15 days after the yellow fever booster vaccination. The source is a man between 25 and 39 years old who received the YFV17D yellow fever vaccine.

V and J are TRBV20-1 and TRBJ2-3, with TRBD1 as a possible D gene (5 bases). The CDR3 extends over 14 amino acids. CDR1 DFQATT and CDR2 SNEGSKA come from the germline V gene (reference sequence). Trimming removed 3 bases at V and 5 bases at J, with 15 bases between. The DNA for the CDR3 is TGCAGTGCTAGGCCCTCGGAAGGGGTAGATACGCAGTATTTT. Protein sequence: CSARPSEGVDTQYF.

V usage is TRBV14 and J usage is TRBJ2-7; tentatively, D is TRBD1 (5 bases). CDR1 is SGHDN, CDR2 FVKESK, per germline. V was trimmed by 0 bases and J by 3 bases, leaving 12 bases between them. The CDR3 loop spans 15 amino acids. The CDR3 here is CASSQDFNRYYEQYF. The CDR3 nucleotides read TGTGCCAGCAGCCAAGACTTCAACAGGTACTACGAGCAGTACTTC.

There are a few counts of this clonotype. The CDR3 coding sequence is TGTGCCACCAGCAGGTCAAGGGGGTTCCAAGAGACCCAGTACTTC. Amino acid sequence: CATSRSRGFQETQYF. The chain combines TRBV15 with TRBJ2-5, with D possibly being TRBD1 (6 bases). Deletions cut 3 bases from V and 1 base from J, with 12 bases between. This CDR3 comprises 15 residues. CDR1 LNHNV and CDR2 YYDKDF come from the germline V gene (reference sequence). The complete variable domain, with remaining parts taken from reference TRBV15 and TRBJ2-5, reads DAMVIQNPRYQVTQFGKPVTLSCSQTLNHNVMYWYQQKSSQAPKLLFHYYDKDFNNEADTPDNFQSRRPNTSFCFLDIRSPGLGDTAMYLCATSRSRGFQETQYFGPGTRLLVL.

The CDR3 reads CASSYVAGTIYEQYF. The DNA of the CDR3 is TGTGCCAGCAGTTACGTAGCCGGGACAATCTACGAGCAGTACTTC. V gene TRBV6-5 combines with J gene TRBJ2-7, with a tentative D call TRBD1 (6 bases). The germline V gene encodes CDR1 MNHEY and CDR2 SVGAGI. The germline V and J ends were trimmed by 2 bases and 3 bases, with 14 bases remaining between them. CDR3 length equals 15 residues.

There are a few counts of this clonotype. This rearrangement joins TRBV19 to TRBJ2-3; TRBD2 aligns across 7 bases. Germline V CDR1 and CDR2: LNHDA, SQIVND (reference sequence). V dropped 5 bases and J dropped 4; count of bases not matched to a gene: 3. CDR3 length: 13 residues. The CDR3 DNA follows: TGTGCCAGTAGTCAGGCGGGAGCAGATACGCAGTATTTT. It specifies CASSQAGADTQYF.

This clonotype was detected only a few times. V and J are TRBV18 and TRBJ1-1; no reliable D call. V lost 2 bases and J lost 4, with 8 bases in between. This CDR3 is 13 amino acids long. Germline V lookup: CDR1 KGHSH, CDR2 LQKENI. The DNA for the CDR3 is TGTGCCAGCTCACCAAACGGGTTCACTGAAGCTTTCTTT. Amino acid sequence: CASSPNGFTEAFF.

The chain couples TRBV12-3 or TRBV12-4 to TRBJ2-2, with TRBD2 matching 9 bases. CDR3 length: 17 amino acids. V was clipped by 0 bases and J by 7 bases; unmatched bases: 9. The DNA of the CDR3 is TGTGCCAGCAGTTTAGCGCTTAGCGGGAGTAGCGTCGGGGAGCTGTTTTTT. It translates to CASSLALSGSSVGELFF.

This clonotype was detected only a few times. The chain joins TRBV5-5 to TRBJ2-5; tentatively, D is TRBD1 (7 bases). This CDR3 contains 17 residues. Germline CDR1 reads SGHKS; CDR2 reads YYEKEE (reference sequence). V lost 0 bases and J 9 bases, leaving 24 bases between the germline ends. The CDR3 loop is CASSLVASAGGLISQYF. The DNA for the CDR3 is TGTGCCAGCAGCTTGGTGGCGTCGGCAGGGGGGTTAATTTCCCAGTACTTC.

This clonotype was detected a few times. The CDR3 is CSVGSRSEQYF. The DNA of the CDR3 is TGCAGCGTTGGCAGCCGGTCCGAGCAGTACTTC. The genes are TRBV29-1 and TRBJ2-7, with D unresolved. V lost 4 bases to trimming and J lost 6 bases, with 10 bases between them. In germline, CDR1 is SQVTM, CDR2 ANQGSEA. This CDR3 contains 11 residues.

The rearrangement uses TRBV5-1 and TRBJ2-1; 10 bases align to TRBD2. This CDR3 has 16 amino acids. In germline, CDR1 is SGHRS, CDR2 YFSETQ. The junction had 5 bases not matched to a gene; V was cut back by 1 base and J by 4 bases. CDR3 region: CASSLPGLAPYNEQFF. The CDR3 DNA reads as TGCGCCAGCAGCTTGCCGGGACTAGCGCCTTACAATGAGCAGTTCTTC.

This chain joins TRBV12-3 or TRBV12-4 and TRBJ2-7, with 13 bases lining up with TRBD2. CDR3 size: 14 residues. Germline trimming cut 7 bases from V and 5 bases from J; bases unmatched to any gene: 5. The CDR3 protein is CASTDGLAGDEQYF. In DNA form, the CDR3 reads TGTGCCAGCACTGATGGACTAGCGGGAGACGAGCAGTACTTC.

This clonotype has at least ten counts. J is TRBJ1-1 and V is TRBV12-3 or TRBV12-4, with D possibly TRBD1 on 6 matching bases. The germline V and J ends were trimmed by 5 bases and 5 bases, with 12 bases remaining between them. CDR3 length: 13 amino acids. The CDR3 nucleotides are TGTGCCAGCAGTCTAAAAGGGGGAACTGAAGCTTTCTTT. It translates to CASSLKGGTEAFF.

V and J are TRBV20-1 and TRBJ2-2, with TRBD2 matching over 9 bases. The germline gives CDR1 DFQATT, CDR2 SNEGSKA (reference sequence). Losses at the gene ends were 3 bases for V and 8 bases for J; bases not matched to a gene: 7. CDR3 length equals 14 residues. This CDR3 is CSARGPSGIGELFF. In DNA form, the CDR3 reads TGCAGTGCTAGGGGTCCTAGCGGGATTGGGGAGCTGTTTTTT.

The chain joins TRBV27 to TRBJ1-2, with 9 bases that match TRBD1. This CDR3 has 16 amino acids. Germline V gives CDR1 MNHEY, CDR2 SMNVEV (reference sequence). Losses at the gene ends were 5 bases for V and 8 bases for J; bases not matched to a gene: 15. The DNA of the CDR3 is TGTGCCAGCAGTCTCTCCGGGACAGGGCCAACGCGGGGCTACACCTTC. Translated: CASSLSGTGPTRGYTF.

This clonotype has more than one count but fewer than ten. The V gene is TRBV7-6, the J gene TRBJ2-3, with D possibly TRBD2 on 6 matching bases. The V end was cut by 1 base, the J end by 1 base, with 12 bases between. Per the germline V gene, CDR1 is SGHVS and CDR2 is FNYEAQ. This CDR3 has 16 amino acids. CDR3 DNA: TGTGCCAGCAGCTTAGTCGTACTAGCAGGCACAGATACGCAGTATTTT. Translated: CASSLVVLAGTDTQYF.

The chain recombines TRBV5-1 with TRBJ2-5; 7 bases are a match to TRBD2. This CDR3 is built from 15 residues. V trimming: 3 bases; J trimming: 4 bases; junction bases outside the gene matches: 9. The germline CDR1 and CDR2 sequences are SGHRS and YFSETQ. CDR3 protein: CASSWGLAGAETQYF. Here the CDR3 DNA reads TGCGCCAGCAGCTGGGGACTGGCGGGAGCAGAGACCCAGTACTTC.

The chain joins TRBV18 to TRBJ2-7; possible D gene TRBD2, 6 bases. There are 14 residues in the CDR3. Germline V gives CDR1 KGHSH, CDR2 LQKENI. V lost 3 bases to trimming and J lost 4 bases, with 13 bases between them. CDR3 coding DNA: TGTGCCAGCTCACCTTCAAGGGACTCTTACGAGCAGTACTTC. Translated, it gives CASSPSRDSYEQYF.

In its sample, this clonotype was seen a few times. In DNA, the CDR3 is TGTGCCATCAGTGATGGACAGGGCAATAGCAATCAGCCCCAGCATTTT. It codes for CAISDGQGNSNQPQHF. This chain joins TRBV10-3 and TRBJ1-5; 8 positions agree with TRBD1. Trimming cost V 3 bases and J 0 bases; bases outside gene matches: 4. There are 16 residues in the CDR3. The germline CDR1 and CDR2 sequences are ENHRY and SYGVKD.

This chain uses TRBV29-1 with TRBJ2-3; 8 nucleotides line up with TRBD2. V trimming: 4 bases; J trimming: 5 bases; junction bases outside the gene matches: 11. The CDR3 has 15 residues. Germline values: CDR1 SQVTM, CDR2 ANQGSEA. The CDR3 is CSVVESGGGGDTQYF. For the CDR3, the DNA is TGCAGCGTTGTTGAATCGGGAGGGGGGGGAGATACGCAGTATTTT.

In its sample, this clonotype was seen a few times. V and J are TRBV9 and TRBJ2-7, with D hard to call. Germline CDR1 reads SGDLS; CDR2 reads YYNGEE. The CDR3 is 14 residues long. V was pared by 0 bases and J by 7 bases, with 14 bases between. The CDR3 DNA reads TGTGCCAGCAGCGTAGCGGCACCCGCGAGAGAGCAGTACTTC. It codes for CASSVAAPAREQYF.

The chain is built from TRBV29-1 and TRBJ1-1; D possibly corresponds to TRBD1 (5 bases). The length of the CDR3 is 13 residues. Germline-derived CDR1 and CDR2 are SQVTM and ANQGSEA. V was cut by 7 bases and J by 1 base, with 13 bases left in between. In nucleotides, the CDR3 is TGCAGCGCCGGGACCTCCGGGAACACTGAAGCTTTCTTT. Protein sequence: CSAGTSGNTEAFF.

This clonotype was observed at least ten times. The chain employs TRBV12-3 or TRBV12-4 and TRBJ1-1; D is possibly TRBD1 (5 bases). V lost 5 bases, J lost 3 bases, and 10 bases lay in between. The CDR3 is 13 amino acids. The CDR3 here is CASSPRGDTEAFF. In nucleotides, the CDR3 is TGTGCCAGCAGTCCCAGAGGGGACACTGAAGCTTTCTTT.

As regards this clonotype: One end of the junction is discordant with germline, which a read error may explain. The chain recombines TRBV20-1 with TRBJ2-1; D is perhaps TRBD2 (6 bases). CDR3 length: 14 amino acids. Germline V gene sequence: CDR1 DFQATT, CDR2 SNEGSKA (reference sequence). Written as DNA, the CDR3 is TGCTGTGCTAGTGAAGTAGCGGCTATCAATGAGCAGTTCTTC. The encoded protein is CCASEVAAINEQFF.